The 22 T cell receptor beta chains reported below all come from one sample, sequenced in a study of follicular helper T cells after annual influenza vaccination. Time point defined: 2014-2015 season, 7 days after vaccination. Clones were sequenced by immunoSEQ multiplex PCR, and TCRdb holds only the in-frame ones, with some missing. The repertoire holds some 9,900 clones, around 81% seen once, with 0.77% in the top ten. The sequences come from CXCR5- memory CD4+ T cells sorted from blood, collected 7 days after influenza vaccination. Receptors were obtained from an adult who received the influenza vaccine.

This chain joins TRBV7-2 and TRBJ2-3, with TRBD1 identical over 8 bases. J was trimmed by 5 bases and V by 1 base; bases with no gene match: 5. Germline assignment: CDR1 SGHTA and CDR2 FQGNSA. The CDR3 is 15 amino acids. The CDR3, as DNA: TGTGCCAGCAGCTTAGAGGCAGGGGGCTTAGATACGCAGTATTTT. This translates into CASSLEAGGLDTQYF.

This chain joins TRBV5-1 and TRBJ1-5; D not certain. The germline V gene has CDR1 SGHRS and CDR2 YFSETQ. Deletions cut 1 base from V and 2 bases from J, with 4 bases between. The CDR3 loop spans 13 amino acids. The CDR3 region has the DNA TGCGCCAGCAGCTTGCAGGGCAATCAGCCCCAGCATTTT. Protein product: CASSLQGNQPQHF.

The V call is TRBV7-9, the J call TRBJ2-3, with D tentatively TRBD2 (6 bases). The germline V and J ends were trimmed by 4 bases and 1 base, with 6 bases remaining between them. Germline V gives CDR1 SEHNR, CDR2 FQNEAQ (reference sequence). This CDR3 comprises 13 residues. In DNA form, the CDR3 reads TGTGCCAGCAGCTGGGGGGGCACAGATACGCAGTATTTT. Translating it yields CASSWGGTDTQYF.

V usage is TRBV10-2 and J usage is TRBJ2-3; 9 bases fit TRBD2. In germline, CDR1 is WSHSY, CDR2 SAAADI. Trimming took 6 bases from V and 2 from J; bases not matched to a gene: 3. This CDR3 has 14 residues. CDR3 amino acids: CASSLAGLTDTQYF. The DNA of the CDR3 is TGCGCCAGCAGCCTAGCGGGGCTCACAGATACGCAGTATTTT.

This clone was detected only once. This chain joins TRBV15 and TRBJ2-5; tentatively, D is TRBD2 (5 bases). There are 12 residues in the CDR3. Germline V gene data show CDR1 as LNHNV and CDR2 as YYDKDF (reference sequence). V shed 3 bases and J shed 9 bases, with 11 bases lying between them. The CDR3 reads CATSSPRGPQYF. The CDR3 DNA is TGTGCCACCAGCAGTCCCCGGGGTCCCCAGTACTTC.

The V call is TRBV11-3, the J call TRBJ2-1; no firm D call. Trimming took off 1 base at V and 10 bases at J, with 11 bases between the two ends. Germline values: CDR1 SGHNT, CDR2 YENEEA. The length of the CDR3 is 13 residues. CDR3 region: CASSLVSNREQFF. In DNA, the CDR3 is TGTGCCAGCAGCTTAGTTAGCAATCGAGAGCAGTTCTTC.

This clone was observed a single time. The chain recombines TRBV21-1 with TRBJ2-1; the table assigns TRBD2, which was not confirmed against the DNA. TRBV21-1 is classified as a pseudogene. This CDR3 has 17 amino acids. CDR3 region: CASSLPLATPSDNEQFF. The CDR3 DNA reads TGTGCCAGCAGCTTGCCACTAGCTACACCTTCCGACAATGAGCAGTTCTTC.

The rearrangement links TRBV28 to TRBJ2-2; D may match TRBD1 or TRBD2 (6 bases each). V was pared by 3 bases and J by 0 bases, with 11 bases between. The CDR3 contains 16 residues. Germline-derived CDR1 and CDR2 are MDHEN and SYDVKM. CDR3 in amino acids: CASSLRGHPNTGELFF. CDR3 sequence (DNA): TGTGCCAGCAGTTTGCGGGGACATCCGAACACCGGGGAGCTGTTTTTT. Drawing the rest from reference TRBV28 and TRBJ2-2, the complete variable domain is DVKVTQSSRYLVKRTGEKVFLECVQDMDHENMFWYRQDPGLGLRLIYFSYDVKMKEKGDIPEGYSVSREKKERFSLILESASTNQTSMYLCASSLRGHPNTGELFFGEGSRLTVL.

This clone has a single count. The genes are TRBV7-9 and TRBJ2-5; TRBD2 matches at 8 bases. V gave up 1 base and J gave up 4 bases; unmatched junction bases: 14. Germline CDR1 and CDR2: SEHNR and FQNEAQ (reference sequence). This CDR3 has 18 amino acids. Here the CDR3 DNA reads TGTGCCAGCAGCTTAGTATTCAGCGGGGGCGAAACTATAGAGACCCAGTACTTC. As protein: CASSLVFSGGETIETQYF.

As DNA, the CDR3 is TGTGCCAGCAGCTTAGGAAGAAGCCAGCCCCAGCATTTT. This sequence encodes CASSLGRSQPQHF. The rearrangement links TRBV7-9 to TRBJ1-5; D is unclear. The CDR3 contains 13 residues. V lost 1 base and J lost 7, with 8 bases in between. CDR1 and CDR2 (germline): SEHNR, FQNEAQ (reference sequence).

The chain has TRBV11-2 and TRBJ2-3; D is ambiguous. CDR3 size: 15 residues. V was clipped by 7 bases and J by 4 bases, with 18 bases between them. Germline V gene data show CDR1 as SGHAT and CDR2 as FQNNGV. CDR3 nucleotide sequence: TGTGCCAGCACCCAGAAGGGCGCGGCCGCAGATACGCAGTATTTT. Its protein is CASTQKGAAADTQYF.

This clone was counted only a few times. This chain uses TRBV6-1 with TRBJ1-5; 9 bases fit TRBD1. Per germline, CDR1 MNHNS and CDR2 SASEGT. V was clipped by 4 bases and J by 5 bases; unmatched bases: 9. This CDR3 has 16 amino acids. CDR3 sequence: CASSGTPGQGDQPQHF. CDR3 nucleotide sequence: TGTGCCAGCAGTGGGACCCCGGGACAGGGCGATCAGCCCCAGCATTTT.

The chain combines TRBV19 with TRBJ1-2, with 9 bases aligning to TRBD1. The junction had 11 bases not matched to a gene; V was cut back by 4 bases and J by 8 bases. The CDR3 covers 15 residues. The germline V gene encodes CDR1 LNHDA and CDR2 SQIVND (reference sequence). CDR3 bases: TGTGCCAGTAGTACCCCGGGACAGGGAATGTCCGGCTACACCTTC. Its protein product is CASSTPGQGMSGYTF.

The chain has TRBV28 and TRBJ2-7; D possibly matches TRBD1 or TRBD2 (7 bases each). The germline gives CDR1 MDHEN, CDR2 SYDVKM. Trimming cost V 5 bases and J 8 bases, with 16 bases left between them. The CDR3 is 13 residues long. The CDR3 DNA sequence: TGTGCCAGCAGTAACCCCAGGGGGGGCAAGCAGTACTTC. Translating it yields CASSNPRGGKQYF.

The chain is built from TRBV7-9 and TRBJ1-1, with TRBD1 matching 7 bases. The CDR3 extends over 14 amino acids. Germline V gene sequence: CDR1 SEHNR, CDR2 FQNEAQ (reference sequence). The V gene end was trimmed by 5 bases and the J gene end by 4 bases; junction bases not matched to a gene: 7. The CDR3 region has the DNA TGTGCCAGCAGCCGAACAGGGGAGGGCACTGAAGCTTTCTTT. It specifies CASSRTGEGTEAFF.

The CDR3 region is CAIRPGTSEKLFF. In DNA, the CDR3 is TGTGCCATCAGGCCGGGGACGAGCGAAAAACTGTTTTTT. The V and J genes are TRBV2 and TRBJ1-4; tentatively, D is TRBD1 (5 bases). The CDR3 is made up of 13 amino acids. Per the germline V gene, CDR1 is SNHLY and CDR2 is FYNNEI. The V and J ends lost 10 bases and 8 bases respectively, with 17 bases between them.

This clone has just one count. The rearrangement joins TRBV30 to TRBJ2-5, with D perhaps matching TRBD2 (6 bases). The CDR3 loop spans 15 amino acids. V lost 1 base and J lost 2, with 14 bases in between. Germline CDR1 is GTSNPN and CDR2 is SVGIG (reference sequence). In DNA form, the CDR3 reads TGTGCCTGGAGTGCCGGGGGACGGCGACAAGAGACCCAGTACTTC. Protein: CAWSAGGRRQETQYF.

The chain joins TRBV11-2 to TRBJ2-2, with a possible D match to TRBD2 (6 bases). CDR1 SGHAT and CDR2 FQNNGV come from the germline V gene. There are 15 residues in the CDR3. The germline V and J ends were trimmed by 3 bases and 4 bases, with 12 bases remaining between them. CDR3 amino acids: CASSFSGEVTGELFF. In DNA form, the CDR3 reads TGTGCCAGCAGCTTTTCGGGGGAAGTCACCGGGGAGCTGTTTTTT.

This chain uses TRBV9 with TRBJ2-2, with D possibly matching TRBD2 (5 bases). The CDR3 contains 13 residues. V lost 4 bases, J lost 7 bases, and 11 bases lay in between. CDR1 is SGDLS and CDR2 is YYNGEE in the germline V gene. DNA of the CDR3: TGTGCCAGCAGCCTCGACTATAGCGGGGAGCTGTTTTTT. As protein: CASSLDYSGELFF.

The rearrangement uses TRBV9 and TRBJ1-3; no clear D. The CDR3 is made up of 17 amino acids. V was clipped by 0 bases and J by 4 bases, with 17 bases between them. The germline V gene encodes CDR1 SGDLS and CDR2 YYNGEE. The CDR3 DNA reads TGTGCCAGCAGCGTAGAGCCCCACATTGGATCAGGAAACACCATATATTTT. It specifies CASSVEPHIGSGNTIYF. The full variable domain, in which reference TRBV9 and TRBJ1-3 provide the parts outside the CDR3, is DSGVTQTPKHLITATGQRVTLRCSPRSGDLSVYWYQQSLDQGLQFLIQYYNGEERAKGNILERFSAQQFPDLHSELNLSSLELGDSALYFCASSVEPHIGSGNTIYFGEGSWLTVV.

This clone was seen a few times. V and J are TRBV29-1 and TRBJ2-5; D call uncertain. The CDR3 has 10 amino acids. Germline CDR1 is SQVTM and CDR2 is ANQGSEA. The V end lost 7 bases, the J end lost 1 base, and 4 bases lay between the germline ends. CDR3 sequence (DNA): TGCAGCGCCGGCCAAGAGACCCAGTACTTC. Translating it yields CSAGQETQYF.

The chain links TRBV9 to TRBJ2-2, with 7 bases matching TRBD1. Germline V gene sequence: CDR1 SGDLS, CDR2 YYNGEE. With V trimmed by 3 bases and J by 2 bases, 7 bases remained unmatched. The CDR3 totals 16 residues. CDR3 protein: CASSEGATGNTGELFF. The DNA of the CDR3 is TGTGCCAGCAGCGAGGGGGCGACAGGCAACACCGGGGAGCTGTTTTTT.